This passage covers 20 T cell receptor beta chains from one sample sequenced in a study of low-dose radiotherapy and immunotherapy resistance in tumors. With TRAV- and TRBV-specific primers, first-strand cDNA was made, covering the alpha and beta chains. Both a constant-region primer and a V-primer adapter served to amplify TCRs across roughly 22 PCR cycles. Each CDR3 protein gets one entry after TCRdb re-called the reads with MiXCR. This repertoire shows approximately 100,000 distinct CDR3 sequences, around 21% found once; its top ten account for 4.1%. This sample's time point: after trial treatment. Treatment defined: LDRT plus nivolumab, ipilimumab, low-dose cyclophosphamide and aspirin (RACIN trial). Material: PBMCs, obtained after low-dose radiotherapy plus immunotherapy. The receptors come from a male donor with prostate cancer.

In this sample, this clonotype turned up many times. The CDR3 reads CASSSTQGSEGETQYF. The CDR3 bases are TGTGCCAGCAGCTCCACACAGGGTAGTGAGGGGGAGACCCAGTACTTC. The J gene is TRBJ2-5, the V gene TRBV7-9; the D gene is possibly TRBD1 (6 bases). Germline V CDR1 and CDR2: SEHNR, FQNEAQ (reference sequence). This CDR3 has 16 residues. V was trimmed by 4 bases and J by 5 bases, leaving 20 bases between them.

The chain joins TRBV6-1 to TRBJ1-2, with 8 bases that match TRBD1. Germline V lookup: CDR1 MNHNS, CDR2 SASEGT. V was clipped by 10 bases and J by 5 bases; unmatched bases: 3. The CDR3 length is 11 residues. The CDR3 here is CANRGGYGYTF. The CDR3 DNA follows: TGTGCCAACAGGGGGGGGTATGGCTACACCTTC.

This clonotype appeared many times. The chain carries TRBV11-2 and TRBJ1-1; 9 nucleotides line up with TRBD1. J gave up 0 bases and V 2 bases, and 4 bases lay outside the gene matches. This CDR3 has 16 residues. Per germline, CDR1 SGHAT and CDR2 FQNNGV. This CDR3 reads CASSLTGGRMNTEAFF. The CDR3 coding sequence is TGTGCCAGCAGCTTAACAGGGGGCAGGATGAACACTGAAGCTTTCTTT.

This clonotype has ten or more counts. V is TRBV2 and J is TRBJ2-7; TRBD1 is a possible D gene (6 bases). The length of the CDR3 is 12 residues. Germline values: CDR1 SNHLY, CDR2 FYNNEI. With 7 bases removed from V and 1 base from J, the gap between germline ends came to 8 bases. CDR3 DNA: TGTGCCAGCATACAGGGTTCCTACGAGCAGTACTTC. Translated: CASIQGSYEQYF.

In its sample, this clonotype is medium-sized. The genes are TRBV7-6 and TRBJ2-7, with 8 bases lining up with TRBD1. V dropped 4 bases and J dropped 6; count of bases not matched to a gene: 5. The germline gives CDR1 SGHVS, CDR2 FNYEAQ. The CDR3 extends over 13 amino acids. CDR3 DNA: TGTGCCAGCAGCTCCTCCCAGGGGGCCGAGCAGTACTTC. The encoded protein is CASSSSQGAEQYF. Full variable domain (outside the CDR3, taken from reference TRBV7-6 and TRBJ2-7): GAGVSQSPRYKVTKRGQDVALRCDPISGHVSLYWYRQALGQGPEFLTYFNYEAQQDKSGLPNDRFSAERPEGSISTLTIQRTEQRDSAMYRCASSSSQGAEQYFGPGTRLTVT.

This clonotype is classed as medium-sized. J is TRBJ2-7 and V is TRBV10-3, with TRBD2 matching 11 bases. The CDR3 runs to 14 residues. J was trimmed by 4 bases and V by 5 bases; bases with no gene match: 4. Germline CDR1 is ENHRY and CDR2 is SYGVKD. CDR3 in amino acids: CAISTGTSGYEQYF. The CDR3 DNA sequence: TGTGCCATCAGTACCGGGACTAGCGGTTACGAGCAGTACTTC.

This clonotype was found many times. The DNA of the CDR3 is TGTGCCAGCAGCTTAGACGGGGTTAACACCGGGGAGCTGTTTTTT. Encoded protein: CASSLDGVNTGELFF. The chain is built from TRBV7-8 and TRBJ2-2, with a tentative D call TRBD2 (5 bases). Trimming took 1 base from V and 2 from J, leaving 8 bases between them. The CDR3 loop spans 15 amino acids. Germline CDR1 SGHVS, CDR2 FQNEAQ.

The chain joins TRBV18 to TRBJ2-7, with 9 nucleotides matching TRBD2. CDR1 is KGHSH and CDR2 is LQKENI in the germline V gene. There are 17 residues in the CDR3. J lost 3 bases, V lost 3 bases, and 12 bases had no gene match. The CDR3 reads CASSPGRASGANYEQYF. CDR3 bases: TGTGCCAGCTCACCGGGCCGGGCTAGCGGGGCGAACTACGAGCAGTACTTC.

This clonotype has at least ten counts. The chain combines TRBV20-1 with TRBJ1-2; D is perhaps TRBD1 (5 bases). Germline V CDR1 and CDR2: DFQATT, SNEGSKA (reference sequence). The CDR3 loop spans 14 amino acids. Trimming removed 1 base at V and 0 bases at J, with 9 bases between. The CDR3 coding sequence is TGCAGTGCTAGAGGGAGGACATCTAACTATGGCTACACCTTC. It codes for CSARGRTSNYGYTF.

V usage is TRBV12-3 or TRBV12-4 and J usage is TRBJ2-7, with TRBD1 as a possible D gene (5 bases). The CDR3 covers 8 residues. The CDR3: CASSLSGV. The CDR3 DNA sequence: TGTGCCAGCAGTTTATCAGGGGTC.

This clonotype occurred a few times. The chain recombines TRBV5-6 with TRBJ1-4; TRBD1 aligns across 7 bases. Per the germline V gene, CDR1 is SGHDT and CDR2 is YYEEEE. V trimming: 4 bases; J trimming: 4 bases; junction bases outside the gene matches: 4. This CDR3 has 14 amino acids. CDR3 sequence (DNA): TGTGCCAGCAGCCTGGGACAGTATAATGAAAAACTGTTTTTT. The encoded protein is CASSLGQYNEKLFF.

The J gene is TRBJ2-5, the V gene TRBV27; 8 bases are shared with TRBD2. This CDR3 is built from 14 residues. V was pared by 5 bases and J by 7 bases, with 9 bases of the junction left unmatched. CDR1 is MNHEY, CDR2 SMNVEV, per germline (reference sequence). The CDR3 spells CASSTLAVRGTQYF. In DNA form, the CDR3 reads TGTGCCAGCAGTACACTAGCGGTCCGGGGGACCCAGTACTTC.

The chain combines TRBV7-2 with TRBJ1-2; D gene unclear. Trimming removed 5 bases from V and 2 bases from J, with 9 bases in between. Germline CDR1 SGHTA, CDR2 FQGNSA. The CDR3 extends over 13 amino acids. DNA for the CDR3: TGTGCCAGCAGCACAACCGGAAACTATGGCTACACCTTC. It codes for CASSTTGNYGYTF.

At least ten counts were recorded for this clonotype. The CDR3 DNA sequence: TGTGCTAGTGGTTTGAGCACCCGGGCGTTCGCCGATGGCTACACCTTC. Translated: CASGLSTRAFADGYTF. The chain is built from TRBV12-5 and TRBJ1-2; D gene unclear. The CDR3 covers 16 residues. Per the germline V gene, CDR1 is LGHNT and CDR2 is FRNRAP. V lost 2 bases to trimming and J lost 6 bases, with 19 bases between them.

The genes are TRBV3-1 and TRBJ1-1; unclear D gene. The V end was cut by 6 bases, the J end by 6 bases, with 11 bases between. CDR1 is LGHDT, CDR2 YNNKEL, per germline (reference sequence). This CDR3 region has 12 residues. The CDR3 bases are TGTGCCAGCAGTGATGCCCTGGCTGAAGCTTTCTTT. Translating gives CASSDALAEAFF.

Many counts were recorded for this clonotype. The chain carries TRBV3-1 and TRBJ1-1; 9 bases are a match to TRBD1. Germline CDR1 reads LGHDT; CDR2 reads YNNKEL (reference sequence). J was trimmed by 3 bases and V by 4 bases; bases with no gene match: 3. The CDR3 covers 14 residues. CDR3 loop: CASSRRQGDTEAFF. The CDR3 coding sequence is TGTGCCAGCAGCCGCCGACAGGGGGACACTGAAGCTTTCTTT. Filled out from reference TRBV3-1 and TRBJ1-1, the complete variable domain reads DTAVSQTPKYLVTQMGNDKSIKCEQNLGHDTMYWYKQDSKKFLKIMFSYNNKELIINETVPNRFSPKSPDKAHLNLHINSLELGDSAVYFCASSRRQGDTEAFFGQGTRLTVV.

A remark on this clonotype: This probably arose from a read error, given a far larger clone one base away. CDR3 loop: CAISSGLAPYEQFF. As DNA, the CDR3 is TGTGCCATCAGCTCGGGACTAGCCCCCTACGAGCAGTTCTTC. The V gene is TRBV10-3, the J gene TRBJ2-1; 9 nucleotides agree with TRBD2. From germline, CDR1 is ENHRY and CDR2 SYGVKD. The ends lost 6 bases at V and 10 bases at J; junction bases unmatched: 10. The CDR3 runs 14 residues.

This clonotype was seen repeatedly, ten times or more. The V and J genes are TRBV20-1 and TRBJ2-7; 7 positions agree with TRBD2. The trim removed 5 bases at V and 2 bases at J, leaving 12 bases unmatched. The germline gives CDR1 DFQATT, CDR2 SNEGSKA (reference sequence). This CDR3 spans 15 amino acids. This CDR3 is CSAAPRTRGTYEQYF. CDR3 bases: TGCAGTGCTGCGCCTCGGACTAGGGGAACCTACGAGCAGTACTTC.

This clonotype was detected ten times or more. This CDR3 reads CASSKMGTGGVGSYNEQFF. CDR3 bases: TGCGCCAGCAGCAAGATGGGGACAGGGGGCGTAGGATCCTACAATGAGCAGTTCTTC. V usage is TRBV5-1 and J usage is TRBJ2-1, with 12 bases identical to TRBD1. The V and J ends lost 4 bases and 1 base, in that order; junction bases with no gene match: 12. Germline V gene lookup returns CDR1 SGHRS and CDR2 YFSETQ. CDR3 length equals 19 residues. Full variable domain (remainder filled in from reference TRBV5-1 and TRBJ2-1): KAGVTQTPRYLIKTRGQQVTLSCSPISGHRSVSWYQQTPGQGLQFLFEYFSETQRNKGNFPGRFSGRQFSNSRSEMNVSTLELGDSALYLCASSKMGTGGVGSYNEQFFGPGTRLTVL.

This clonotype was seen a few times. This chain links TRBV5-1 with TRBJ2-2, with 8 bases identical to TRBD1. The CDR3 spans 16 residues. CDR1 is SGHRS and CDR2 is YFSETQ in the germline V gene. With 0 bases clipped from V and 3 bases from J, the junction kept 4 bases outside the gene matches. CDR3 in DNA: TGCGCCAGCAGCTTGGCAGGGGGCGCGGACACCGGGGAGCTGTTTTTT. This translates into CASSLAGGADTGELFF.